The 27 T cell receptor beta chains below come from one sample, sequenced in a study of shared clonotypes between healthy human individuals. The protocol was immunoSEQ multiplex PCR, while the TCRdb copy is restricted to in-frame clones and leaves out a portion. Here the sample spans about 2.4 million clones, 80% to 95% being singletons. The sequenced material came from naive CD4+ T cells from PBMCs. The subset was: CD45RA+ positively selected. The source is a man between 18 and 29 years old in good health. Some clones in this sample may be carry-over from other donors' samples.

The V gene is TRBV19, the J gene TRBJ1-1; D gene ambiguous. This CDR3 spans 11 amino acids. Between the trimmed V and J ends, which lost 4 bases and 5 bases, there was a span of 5 bases. Per germline, CDR1 LNHDA and CDR2 SQIVND (reference sequence). The CDR3 loop is CASSRGTEAFF. The DNA of the CDR3 is TGTGCCAGTAGTAGGGGAACTGAAGCTTTCTTT.

The DNA of the CDR3 is TGTGCCAGCAGCCATTACTACGAGCAGTACTTC. Amino acid sequence: CASSHYYEQYF. This chain joins TRBV14 and TRBJ2-7; D gene uncertain. The CDR3 contains 11 residues. V was shortened by 3 bases and J by 3 bases, with 3 bases between the two germline ends. Germline V lookup: CDR1 SGHDN, CDR2 FVKESK.

The V and J genes are TRBV28 and TRBJ1-5; a possible D gene is TRBD1 (6 bases). The germline CDR1 and CDR2 sequences are MDHEN and SYDVKM. V gave up 8 bases and J gave up 11 bases, with 25 bases separating them. This CDR3 has 15 amino acids. In nucleotides, the CDR3 is TGTGCCAGCCGTGTCGGAGACAGGTCTACCGGGGCCCAGCATTTT. This encodes CASRVGDRSTGAQHF.

This clone was observed once. The sample has other DNA sequences that encode this CDR3 too. The chain couples TRBV19 to TRBJ1-5, with D perhaps matching TRBD1 (6 bases). With 4 bases removed from V and 2 bases from J, the gap between germline ends came to 6 bases. Germline values: CDR1 LNHDA, CDR2 SQIVND (reference sequence). The CDR3 contains 13 residues. For the CDR3, the DNA is TGTGCCAGTAGTAACAGGGGCAATCAGCCCCAGCATTTT. Protein sequence: CASSNRGNQPQHF.

This rearrangement joins TRBV11-2 to TRBJ2-1; unclear D gene. Per the germline V gene, CDR1 is SGHAT and CDR2 is FQNNGV. This CDR3 has 11 amino acids. Trimming removed 4 bases from V and 12 bases from J, with 10 bases in between. CDR3 coding DNA: TGTGCCAGCAGCTCTTCGGCGGTGCAGTTCTTC. Translation: CASSSSAVQFF.

This chain links TRBV6-5 with TRBJ2-5; possibly TRBD1 for D (5 bases). The CDR3 consists of 14 residues. Germline CDR1 reads MNHEY; CDR2 reads SVGAGI. The V and J ends lost 6 bases and 2 bases respectively, with 13 bases between them. As DNA, the CDR3 is TGTGCCAGCAGACCGAGACAGCTTCAAGAGACCCAGTACTTC. This encodes CASRPRQLQETQYF.

V and J are TRBV6-1 and TRBJ1-4, with D possibly TRBD1 on 6 matching bases. The germline V gene has CDR1 MNHNS and CDR2 SASEGT. Trimming removed 5 bases from V and 5 bases from J, with 12 bases in between. This CDR3 is 14 amino acids long. The CDR3 nucleotides read TGTGCCAGCAGTTTTGGGGGCGGGAATGAAAAACTGTTTTTT. Its translation: CASSFGGGNEKLFF.

The genes are TRBV19 and TRBJ1-1; tentatively, D is TRBD1 (6 bases). Germline CDR1 is LNHDA and CDR2 is SQIVND (reference sequence). The CDR3 has 17 amino acids. Trimming pared 1 base from V and 1 base from J, leaving 16 bases between. CDR3 DNA: TGTGCCAGTAGTATAGGAGGGGGAAGAAGTGGGAACACTGAAGCTTTCTTT. As protein: CASSIGGGRSGNTEAFF.

The chain uses TRBV30 and TRBJ2-3, with D unclear. V shed 8 bases and J shed 0 bases, with 12 bases lying between them. The germline gives CDR1 GTSNPN, CDR2 SVGIG (reference sequence). This CDR3 comprises 13 residues. In DNA form, the CDR3 reads TGTGCCCGTCAGGAAGCTAGCACAGATACGCAGTATTTT. It codes for CARQEASTDTQYF.

The chain links TRBV4-3 to TRBJ2-7; no clear D gene. V gave up 1 base and J gave up 3 bases, with 10 bases separating them. The CDR3 consists of 14 residues. Germline-derived CDR1 and CDR2 are LGHNA and YSLEER. This CDR3 reads CASSQVYGGYEQYF. CDR3 nucleotides: TGCGCCAGCAGCCAAGTTTATGGCGGCTACGAGCAGTACTTC.

This sequence joins TRBV27 and TRBJ1-2; D unresolved. Per germline, CDR1 MNHEY and CDR2 SMNVEV (reference sequence). Trimming took 7 bases from V and 1 from J, leaving 13 bases between them. The CDR3 has 14 amino acids. The CDR3 sequence is CASTRGWGNYGYTF. The CDR3 coding sequence is TGTGCCAGCACCCGAGGGTGGGGTAACTATGGCTACACCTTC.

The chain links TRBV7-9 to TRBJ2-2; 13 bases are shared with TRBD2. Germline CDR1 SEHNR, CDR2 FQNEAQ (reference sequence). The V gene end was trimmed by 5 bases and the J gene end by 6 bases; junction bases not matched to a gene: 6. The CDR3 is 16 amino acids. The CDR3 reads CASSDGLAGEAGELFF. The CDR3 DNA reads as TGTGCCAGCAGCGACGGACTAGCGGGAGAGGCCGGGGAGCTGTTTTTT. The full variable domain, completed using reference TRBV7-9 and TRBJ2-2, is DTGVSQNPRHKITKRGQNVTFRCDPISEHNRLYWYRQTLGQGPEFLTYFQNEAQLEKSRLLSDRFSAERPKGSFSTLEIQRTEQGDSAMYLCASSDGLAGEAGELFFGEGSRLTVL.

This clone was recorded only once. This rearrangement joins TRBV11-2 to TRBJ2-2, with D uncertain. Germline V gene data show CDR1 as SGHAT and CDR2 as FQNNGV. Deletions cut 5 bases from V and 2 bases from J, with 12 bases between. CDR3 length: 15 amino acids. DNA of the CDR3: TGTGCCAGCAGCCATACACGGGTCAACACCGGGGAGCTGTTTTTT. This codes for CASSHTRVNTGELFF.

The chain uses TRBV18 and TRBJ1-5, with TRBD1 identical over 7 bases. J lost 2 bases, V lost 1 base, and 5 bases had no gene match. Germline V lookup: CDR1 KGHSH, CDR2 LQKENI. CDR3 length: 16 amino acids. The CDR3 loop reads CASSPLEGAGNQPQHF. In nucleotides, the CDR3 is TGTGCCAGCTCACCACTCGAGGGGGCAGGCAATCAGCCCCAGCATTTT.

The rearrangement links TRBV19 to TRBJ2-2; perhaps TRBD1 as D (6 bases). CDR3 size: 15 residues. CDR1 is LNHDA and CDR2 is SQIVND in the germline V gene (reference sequence). V was trimmed by 3 bases and J by 5 bases, leaving 13 bases between them. The CDR3 protein is CASSMLTQGTGELFF. The CDR3, as DNA: TGTGCCAGTAGTATGTTGACCCAGGGGACCGGGGAGCTGTTTTTT.

CDR3 region: CASSLALWEGGPTVDEQFF. CDR3 nucleotides: TGTGCCAGCAGCTTAGCGCTTTGGGAGGGAGGGCCGACTGTCGATGAGCAGTTCTTC. The chain combines TRBV7-9 with TRBJ2-1, with TRBD2 matching 7 bases. The CDR3 runs to 19 residues. Germline V CDR1 and CDR2: SEHNR, FQNEAQ (reference sequence). V lost 0 bases, J lost 8 bases, and 19 bases stayed unmatched.

The chain is built from TRBV28 and TRBJ2-3; D is possibly TRBD2 (6 bases). V lost 7 bases and J lost 5, with 28 bases in between. The CDR3 contains 18 residues. CDR1 and CDR2 from the germline V gene are MDHEN and SYDVKM. The CDR3 protein is CASTDSGSGRVAEDTQYF. CDR3 sequence (DNA): TGTGCCAGCACCGACTCGGGGAGCGGGCGAGTGGCTGAAGATACGCAGTATTTT.

The chain combines TRBV5-1 with TRBJ2-5, with 8 bases that match TRBD2. The CDR3 has 16 amino acids. The germline CDR1 and CDR2 sequences are SGHRS and YFSETQ. J lost 1 base, V lost 4 bases, and 9 bases had no gene match. The CDR3 loop is CASSDDAGRAQETQYF. CDR3 nucleotides: TGCGCCAGCAGCGACGATGCCGGGAGGGCCCAAGAGACCCAGTACTTC.

This clone was recorded once. J is TRBJ1-3 and V is TRBV5-1, with a weak D call TRBD1 (5 bases). The ends were cut back, 0 bases at V and 1 base at J, with 14 bases in the middle. This CDR3 comprises 17 residues. Looked up from germline, CDR1 is SGHRS and CDR2 is YFSETQ. The CDR3 sequence: CASSLVWSGLSGNTIYF. CDR3 sequence (DNA): TGCGCCAGCAGCTTGGTTTGGTCGGGACTATCTGGAAACACCATATATTTT.

The CDR3 region is CASSDRDRQYF. CDR3 DNA sequence: TGTGCCAGTAGTGACAGGGACCGGCAGTACTTC. V gene TRBV19 combines with J gene TRBJ2-7; 7 bases agree with TRBD1. The V segment lost 5 bases and the J segment 9 bases; nucleotides outside the gene matches: 4. Germline-derived CDR1 and CDR2 are LNHDA and SQIVND (reference sequence). This CDR3 has 11 residues.

DNA for the CDR3: TGCAGCGTTGAGGTTAGCACAGATACGCAGTATTTT. Translated: CSVEVSTDTQYF. V usage is TRBV29-1 and J usage is TRBJ2-3; D call uncertain. The CDR3 is made up of 12 amino acids. The ends were cut back, 3 bases at V and 0 bases at J, with 4 bases in the middle. Germline assignment: CDR1 SQVTM and CDR2 ANQGSEA.

The chain carries TRBV29-1 and TRBJ2-4, with 8 bases fitting TRBD1. This CDR3 contains 13 residues. V dropped 3 bases and J dropped 7; count of bases not matched to a gene: 5. In germline, CDR1 is SQVTM, CDR2 ANQGSEA. The CDR3 loop is CSVEAGGRNIQYF. In DNA form, the CDR3 reads TGCAGCGTTGAGGCAGGGGGCCGGAACATTCAGTACTTC.

The chain couples TRBV5-1 to TRBJ2-1; D is uncertain. Trimming pared 0 bases from V and 5 bases from J, leaving 9 bases between. The CDR3 spans 14 residues. Germline V CDR1 and CDR2: SGHRS, YFSETQ. Here the CDR3 DNA reads TGCGCCAGCAGCTTGGGCGGAAACAACAATGAGCAGTTCTTC. Its translation is CASSLGGNNNEQFF.

The chain links TRBV11-2 to TRBJ2-3; TRBD2 matches 10 bases. The V gene end was trimmed by 6 bases and the J gene end by 5 bases; junction bases not matched to a gene: 5. The CDR3 sequence is 14 residues long. CDR1 is SGHAT, CDR2 FQNNGV, per germline. CDR3 nucleotide sequence: TGTGCCAGCAGACCTCTAGCGGGAGTAGATACGCAGTATTTT. Protein: CASRPLAGVDTQYF.

This clone was recorded once. V gene TRBV7-9 combines with J gene TRBJ2-1; 8 bases fit TRBD2. V lost 9 bases to trimming and J lost 5 bases; unmatched junction nucleotides: 3. The CDR3 is made up of 12 amino acids. Germline values: CDR1 SEHNR, CDR2 FQNEAQ (reference sequence). The CDR3 loop reads CASLSGNNEQFF. CDR3 nucleotides: TGTGCCAGTCTTAGCGGGAACAATGAGCAGTTCTTC. The full variable domain, in which reference TRBV7-9 and TRBJ2-1 provide the parts outside the CDR3, is DTGVSQNPRHKITKRGQNVTFRCDPISEHNRLYWYRQTLGQGPEFLTYFQNEAQLEKSRLLSDRFSAERPKGSFSTLEIQRTEQGDSAMYLCASLSGNNEQFFGPGTRLTVL.

The V gene is TRBV5-1, the J gene TRBJ2-3; 10 bases agree with TRBD2. The germline CDR1 and CDR2 sequences are SGHRS and YFSETQ. The junction had 12 bases not matched to a gene; V was cut back by 4 bases and J by 4 bases. CDR3 length: 17 residues. CDR3 region: CASSPMVAGGNPDTQYF. The CDR3 DNA reads TGCGCCAGCAGCCCAATGGTAGCGGGAGGTAACCCAGATACGCAGTATTTT.

The rearrangement joins TRBV9 to TRBJ2-1; a weak D match, TRBD1 (5 bases). The CDR3 spans 14 residues. V shed 4 bases and J shed 10 bases, with 18 bases lying between them. Germline V gives CDR1 SGDLS, CDR2 YYNGEE. The CDR3 region is CASSLSAGFGEQFF. CDR3 DNA: TGTGCCAGCAGCCTCTCTGCAGGGTTCGGAGAGCAGTTCTTC.